Included here is one T cell receptor beta chain sequence, with context. Its antigen is still unknown. V was shortened by 1 base and J by 0 bases, with 0 bases between the two germline ends. This CDR3 spans 13 amino acids. Germline V gene sequence: CDR1 LNHNV, CDR2 YYDKDF (reference sequence). These data originate in a study of OX40 agonist ivuxolimab in advanced cancers. Study as a whole: Age averaged around 60 years (range about 20 to 80), and 80% to 90% were male.

Peripheral blood came from all dose cohorts at three timepoints. Study observations and caveats: Researchers did not determine the expanded peripheral T cells' antigen specificity.

Repertoires were generated with immunoSEQ multiplex PCR, while TCRdb's copy carries only in-frame clones and drops some. The table includes around 59,000 clones, roughly 86% detected once. The sequence came from an adult with an advanced solid tumor such as melanoma, head and neck, liver or kidney cancer. The sample in question was CD4+ or CD8+ T cells sorted from blood, obtained in a trial of the OX40 agonist ivuxolimab. V and J are TRBV15 and TRBJ1-4; no definite D call. In DNA form, the CDR3 reads TGTGCCACCAGCAGAGCAACTAATGAAAAACTGTTTTTT. Translation gives CATSRATNEKLFF.